A single sample gave rise to the 28 T cell receptor beta chains below, sequenced in a study of shared clonotypes between healthy human individuals. Positively selected for CCR7, the CD45RO-negative cells used as naive CD8 cells excluded terminally differentiated effector memory CD45RA+ cells. Produced via immunoSEQ multiplex PCR; TCRdb's table is partial and in-frame only. Of around 2.1 million clones in the sample, about 92% were seen once. Specimen: naive CD8+ T cells from PBMCs. These receptors were taken from a man younger than 35 in good health. Some clones in this sample may be carry-over from other donors' samples.

The CDR3 DNA reads as TGTGCCAGCAGCTTAGGCCCAGAGGCTCTATATGGCTACACCTTC. This translates into CASSLGPEALYGYTF. The chain employs TRBV7-9 and TRBJ1-2; D ambiguous. CDR3 length: 15 amino acids. Germline V gene sequence: CDR1 SEHNR, CDR2 FQNEAQ (reference sequence). Trimming removed 1 base from V and 5 bases from J, with 14 bases in between.

The chain employs TRBV11-2 and TRBJ2-7; D is perhaps TRBD2 (6 bases). The germline V and J ends were trimmed by 5 bases and 7 bases, with 24 bases remaining between them. Per the germline V gene, CDR1 is SGHAT and CDR2 is FQNNGV. This CDR3 has 16 residues. DNA of the CDR3: TGTGCCAGCAGCCTGGCACGGGGCACGGGAGTAGATGAGCAGTACTTC. Its translation: CASSLARGTGVDEQYF. The full variable domain, with the rest looked up from reference TRBV11-2 and TRBJ2-7, is EAGVAQSPRYKIIEKRQSVAFWCNPISGHATLYWYQQILGQGPKLLIQFQNNGVVDDSQLPKDRFSAERLKGVDSTLKIQPAKLEDSAVYLCASSLARGTGVDEQYFGPGTRLTVT.

The chain employs TRBV9 and TRBJ2-7; D may be TRBD2 (6 bases). The CDR3 has 14 residues. Germline lookup yields CDR1 SGDLS and CDR2 YYNGEE. Trimming pared 2 bases from V and 3 bases from J, leaving 12 bases between. In DNA form, the CDR3 reads TGTGCCAGCAGCGTCACCGGGAGTCGCTACGAGCAGTACTTC. Its protein is CASSVTGSRYEQYF. Combining the CDR3 with reference TRBV9 and TRBJ2-7 gives the whole variable domain DSGVTQTPKHLITATGQRVTLRCSPRSGDLSVYWYQQSLDQGLQFLIQYYNGEERAKGNILERFSAQQFPDLHSELNLSSLELGDSALYFCASSVTGSRYEQYFGPGTRLTVT.

The rearrangement uses TRBV7-9 and TRBJ2-1; D might be TRBD2 (6 bases). CDR1 and CDR2 from the germline V gene are SEHNR and FQNEAQ (reference sequence). The ends were cut back, 4 bases at V and 1 base at J, with 20 bases in the middle. The CDR3 spans 18 residues. CDR3 residues: CASSSGPLSGPSYNEQFF. The CDR3 DNA sequence: TGTGCCAGCAGCTCCGGTCCCCTTAGCGGACCTTCCTACAATGAGCAGTTCTTC. The full variable domain, completed using reference TRBV7-9 and TRBJ2-1, is DTGVSQNPRHKITKRGQNVTFRCDPISEHNRLYWYRQTLGQGPEFLTYFQNEAQLEKSRLLSDRFSAERPKGSFSTLEIQRTEQGDSAMYLCASSSGPLSGPSYNEQFFGPGTRLTVL.

This chain connects TRBV27 to TRBJ1-1; possible D gene TRBD1, 6 bases. Germline CDR1 is MNHEY and CDR2 is SMNVEV (reference sequence). The CDR3 runs to 14 residues. V was shortened by 2 bases and J by 4 bases, with 11 bases between the two germline ends. The CDR3, as DNA: TGTGCCAGCAGTTTAGTTCAGGGGTCCACTGAAGCTTTCTTT. This sequence encodes CASSLVQGSTEAFF.

This clone came up once. The sample has other DNA sequences that encode this CDR3 too. This chain uses TRBV27 with TRBJ2-7; 11 bases map to TRBD2. The ends lost 3 bases at V and 3 bases at J; junction bases unmatched: 1. The length of the CDR3 is 14 residues. CDR1 and CDR2 from the germline V gene are MNHEY and SMNVEV (reference sequence). Here the CDR3 reads CASSFTSGSYEQYF. The CDR3 DNA sequence: TGTGCCAGCAGTTTCACTAGCGGGAGCTACGAGCAGTACTTC.

The rearrangement uses TRBV28 and TRBJ1-1; 10 positions match TRBD1. The V gene's germline CDR1 is MDHEN and CDR2 SYDVKM. The CDR3 is 15 amino acids. The V gene end was trimmed by 6 bases and the J gene end by 4 bases; junction bases not matched to a gene: 8. In nucleotides, the CDR3 is TGTGCCAGCAGCCTAGAGGGACAGGGGCCCACTGAAGCTTTCTTT. The encoded protein is CASSLEGQGPTEAFF.

The V gene is TRBV5-5, the J gene TRBJ2-7, with 8 bases matching TRBD2. After removal of 5 bases from V and 1 base from J, the junction contained 17 bases not matched to a gene. CDR3 length: 18 amino acids. The V gene's germline CDR1 is SGHKS and CDR2 YYEKEE (reference sequence). The CDR3 DNA reads TGTGCCAGCAGTCCGGACGGAGGGCTAGCGGGTGCTTCCTACGAGCAGTACTTC. Encoded protein: CASSPDGGLAGASYEQYF. Full variable domain (remainder filled in from reference TRBV5-5 and TRBJ2-7): DAGVTQSPTHLIKTRGQQVTLRCSPISGHKSVSWYQQVLGQGPQFIFQYYEKEERGRGNFPDRFSARQFPNYSSELNVNALLLGDSALYLCASSPDGGLAGASYEQYFGPGTRLTVT.

This clone was counted once. This chain joins TRBV5-4 and TRBJ2-3; the match to TRBD2 covers 8 bases. CDR1 and CDR2 (germline): SGHNT, YYREEE (reference sequence). This CDR3 comprises 14 residues. Germline trimming cut 2 bases from V and 7 bases from J; bases unmatched to any gene: 6. CDR3 amino acids: CASSLYREGYTQYF. CDR3 in DNA: TGTGCCAGCAGCTTATACCGGGAGGGATATACGCAGTATTTT. The variable domain in full, with the rest retrieved from reference TRBV5-4 and TRBJ2-3, is ETGVTQSPTHLIKTRGQQVTLRCSSQSGHNTVSWYQQALGQGPQFIFQYYREEENGRGNFPPRFSGLQFPNYSSELNVNALELDDSALYLCASSLYREGYTQYFGPGTRLTVL.

The genes are TRBV2 and TRBJ1-1; D gene uncertain. The CDR3 is 12 residues long. The V end was cut by 4 bases, the J end by 6 bases, with 9 bases between. The germline gives CDR1 SNHLY, CDR2 FYNNEI. The CDR3 DNA is TGTGCCAGCAGTGTGCGCTTAGCTGAAGCTTTCTTT. It specifies CASSVRLAEAFF.

The gene calls are TRBV28 and TRBJ2-1; 9 bases fit TRBD2. V was clipped by 1 base and J by 7 bases; unmatched bases: 11. This CDR3 is built from 17 residues. Germline lookup yields CDR1 MDHEN and CDR2 SYDVKM. CDR3 in DNA: TGTGCCAGCAGTTTATTGTGGGCTAGCGGGATTTCTAATGAGCAGTTCTTC. Protein product: CASSLLWASGISNEQFF.

The chain has TRBV27 and TRBJ2-1; D possibly corresponds to TRBD2 (5 bases). From germline, CDR1 is MNHEY and CDR2 SMNVEV (reference sequence). Trimming stripped 5 bases from V and 7 bases from J, with 15 bases between. The CDR3 is 14 amino acids. This CDR3 is CASSVAGTRNEQFF. CDR3 coding DNA: TGTGCCAGCAGTGTCGCGGGTACGAGGAATGAGCAGTTCTTC.

This chain links TRBV2 with TRBJ1-1, with unresolved D. Germline V gene sequence: CDR1 SNHLY, CDR2 FYNNEI. Trimming took 2 bases from V and 1 from J, leaving 5 bases between them. This CDR3 contains 13 residues. In nucleotides, the CDR3 is TGTGCCAGCAGTGAACGTTCGAACACTGAAGCTTTCTTT. Encoded protein: CASSERSNTEAFF.

CDR3 in amino acids: CASSLSAGAKYNEQFF. The CDR3 coding sequence is TGTGCCAGCAGCTTGTCTGCGGGGGCGAAATACAATGAGCAGTTCTTC. The chain links TRBV5-4 to TRBJ2-1; D perhaps matches TRBD2 (7 bases). CDR1 and CDR2 (germline): SGHNT, YYREEE (reference sequence). The CDR3 length is 16 residues. Trimming removed 1 base from V and 4 bases from J, with 15 bases in between.

The genes are TRBV7-2 and TRBJ2-3; TRBD2 matches at 7 bases. The CDR3 spans 17 residues. V gave up 2 bases and J gave up 1 base; unmatched junction bases: 9. CDR1 is SGHTA, CDR2 FQGNSA, per germline. CDR3 bases: TGTGCCAGCAGCTTATGGAAGCCTAGCGGACGCACAGATACGCAGTATTTT. This sequence encodes CASSLWKPSGRTDTQYF.

The rearrangement uses TRBV5-4 and TRBJ2-5; D possibly matches TRBD1 or TRBD2 (5 bases each). V was cut by 4 bases and J by 2 bases, with 18 bases left in between. Per the germline V gene, CDR1 is SGHNT and CDR2 is YYREEE (reference sequence). There are 16 residues in the CDR3. In DNA form, the CDR3 reads TGTGCCAGCAGCAAAATTGACAGTGGGAGACAAGAGACCCAGTACTTC. Translated: CASSKIDSGRQETQYF.

With respect to this clone: The sample contains more than one DNA sequence encoding this CDR3. The chain links TRBV27 to TRBJ1-1, with D hard to call. From germline, CDR1 is MNHEY and CDR2 SMNVEV (reference sequence). V was shortened by 5 bases and J by 8 bases, with 9 bases between the two germline ends. The CDR3 runs 11 residues. CDR3 region: CASSAGTEAFF. The CDR3 region has the DNA TGTGCCAGCAGTGCAGGAACAGAAGCTTTCTTT.

J is TRBJ2-3 and V is TRBV9, with 9 bases lining up with TRBD1. CDR3 length: 17 residues. CDR1 and CDR2 (germline): SGDLS, YYNGEE. V trimming: 2 bases; J trimming: 2 bases; junction bases outside the gene matches: 9. The CDR3 protein is CASSVRPGQGVTDTQYF. The CDR3 coding sequence is TGTGCCAGCAGCGTTCGTCCGGGACAGGGAGTCACAGATACGCAGTATTTT. Based on the CDR3 plus reference TRBV9 and TRBJ2-3, the full variable domain is DSGVTQTPKHLITATGQRVTLRCSPRSGDLSVYWYQQSLDQGLQFLIQYYNGEERAKGNILERFSAQQFPDLHSELNLSSLELGDSALYFCASSVRPGQGVTDTQYFGPGTRLTVL.

V gene TRBV2 combines with J gene TRBJ2-7; TRBD2 matches at 13 bases. V shed 6 bases, J shed 3 bases, and the junction held 5 bases outside the gene matches. CDR3 size: 15 residues. Germline lookup yields CDR1 SNHLY and CDR2 FYNNEI. This chain's CDR3 is CASRGTSGTDYEQYF. The CDR3 nucleotides read TGTGCCAGCAGAGGGACTAGCGGGACGGACTACGAGCAGTACTTC.

The V call is TRBV29-1, the J call TRBJ2-7, with D perhaps TRBD1 (5 bases). CDR1 is SQVTM and CDR2 is ANQGSEA in the germline V gene. This CDR3 has 12 amino acids. The V and J ends lost 3 bases and 3 bases respectively, with 9 bases between them. This chain's CDR3 is CSVEGPNYEQYF. CDR3 nucleotides: TGCAGCGTTGAGGGGCCCAACTACGAGCAGTACTTC.

This clone was seen once. This chain joins TRBV25-1 and TRBJ2-7, with 13 bases lining up with TRBD2. The CDR3 is 17 amino acids. V was pared by 6 bases and J by 2 bases, with 10 bases of the junction left unmatched. Germline CDR1 and CDR2: MGHDK and SYGVNS. CDR3 protein: CASRGVGLAGDTYEQYF. The CDR3 DNA reads TGTGCCAGCAGGGGCGTTGGACTAGCGGGAGACACCTACGAGCAGTACTTC.

The CDR3 is CASSGHGLAESSYNEQFF. CDR3 nucleotides: TGTGCCAGCAGTGGACACGGACTAGCGGAGAGCTCCTACAATGAGCAGTTCTTC. The chain couples TRBV25-1 to TRBJ2-1; 10 nucleotides match TRBD2. Per the germline V gene, CDR1 is MGHDK and CDR2 is SYGVNS. The trim removed 4 bases at V and 0 bases at J, leaving 9 bases unmatched. CDR3 length: 18 amino acids.

A single count supports this clone. This chain joins TRBV28 and TRBJ2-1; D remains ambiguous. Germline CDR1 is MDHEN and CDR2 is SYDVKM. This CDR3 region has 14 residues. The V end lost 7 bases, the J end lost 1 base, and 11 bases lay between the germline ends. CDR3 bases: TGTGCCAGCATGCTATATGGGTCCTACAATGAGCAGTTCTTC. Protein product: CASMLYGSYNEQFF.

The J gene is TRBJ2-1, the V gene TRBV28; TRBD1 matches 10 bases. The germline CDR1 and CDR2 sequences are MDHEN and SYDVKM. V trimming: 6 bases; J trimming: 3 bases; junction bases outside the gene matches: 8. The CDR3 has 16 residues. The chain's CDR3 is CASSQLGQGDYNEQFF. DNA of the CDR3: TGTGCCAGCAGCCAACTCGGACAGGGGGACTACAATGAGCAGTTCTTC.

This sequence joins TRBV4-1 and TRBJ1-1; D not certain. This CDR3 is built from 13 residues. V was clipped by 1 base and J by 6 bases, with 9 bases between them. The germline V gene has CDR1 MGHRA and CDR2 YSYEKL. As DNA, the CDR3 is TGCGCCAGCAGCCAAGGTCCGGGCCCTGAAGCTTTCTTT. Its translation: CASSQGPGPEAFF.

Worth noting for this clone: Other DNA sequences in this sample translate to the same CDR3. V usage is TRBV27 and J usage is TRBJ2-7; D may be TRBD1 (5 bases). V lost 3 bases and J lost 0, with 9 bases in between. CDR3 length equals 14 residues. Germline CDR1 MNHEY, CDR2 SMNVEV (reference sequence). This CDR3 reads CASSFTGASYEQYF. CDR3 in DNA: TGTGCCAGCAGTTTTACAGGAGCCTCCTACGAGCAGTACTTC.

In its sample, this clone was seen once. The chain employs TRBV27 and TRBJ2-5, with 12 bases fitting TRBD2. The CDR3 length is 16 residues. Trimming at V came to 5 bases and at J to 2 bases, leaving 6 bases not matched to a gene. Germline values: CDR1 MNHEY, CDR2 SMNVEV (reference sequence). The DNA for the CDR3 is TGTGCCAGCAGTACCCGGACTAGCGGGAAGCAAGAGACCCAGTACTTC. This sequence encodes CASSTRTSGKQETQYF.

The chain carries TRBV14 and TRBJ1-4; D remains ambiguous. With 1 base removed from V and 6 bases from J, the gap between germline ends came to 9 bases. Germline values: CDR1 SGHDN, CDR2 FVKESK. The CDR3 is 14 residues long. The CDR3 reads CASSQGEGYEKLFF. The CDR3 nucleotides read TGTGCCAGCAGCCAAGGGGAGGGCTATGAAAAACTGTTTTTT.